This T cell receptor beta chain is drawn from a study of long-term antiretroviral therapy in people with HIV. Notes on the study in general: Pre-ART clonal expansion yielded clones that dominated the repertoire at all time points. Information pertaining to ART adherence, viral resistance or therapeutic modifications was not obtained. After ART, diversity increased yet remained lower than transplant donor controls.

As for this clone: What it recognizes is unknown.

Survey-level resolution applied to immunoSEQ assay v3.0. Sequencing was performed with immunoSEQ multiplex PCR; in TCRdb, only in-frame clones are kept and a portion is missing. The data contain about 25,000 clones, 76% of them seen just once; the ten biggest clones take up approximately 11%. People in the study who had HIV all got their treatment in the United States. The specimen comprised unsorted PBMCs, sampled 1.1 years before starting antiretroviral therapy. The sequence came from a woman in her forties with HIV.

This CDR3 is CASSLLWQGTDTQYF. CDR3 in DNA: TGTGCCAGCAGCTTGCTGTGGCAGGGGACAGATACGCAGTATTTT. The rearrangement uses TRBV5-5 and TRBJ2-3; tentative D call: TRBD1 (6 bases). The CDR3 is 15 amino acids. Germline V gene sequence: CDR1 SGHKS, CDR2 YYEKEE (reference sequence). V was cut by 1 base and J by 3 bases, with 12 bases left in between. Drawing the rest from reference TRBV5-5 and TRBJ2-3, the complete variable domain is DAGVTQSPTHLIKTRGQQVTLRCSPISGHKSVSWYQQVLGQGPQFIFQYYEKEERGRGNFPDRFSARQFPNYSSELNVNALLLGDSALYLCASSLLWQGTDTQYFGPGTRLTVL.